These 29 T cell receptor beta chains were all obtained from the same sample, sequenced in a study of T cells in Graves' hyperthyroidism and ophthalmopathy. Amplified TCR beta CDR3 regions derived from RNA transcripts. Researchers ran a first-round RT-PCR on the TCR CDR3 using the HTBI primer set. MiXCR, applied by TCRdb to the multiplex PCR reads, yields one record per CDR3 protein. The sample holds approximately 260,000 distinct CDR3 sequences, 13% to 15% seen once. The specimen sequenced was blood. The origin of the receptors is a woman between 45 and 65 years old with Graves' hyperthyroidism that later progressed to Graves' ophthalmopathy.

At least ten counts were recorded for this clonotype. The V gene is TRBV10-3, the J gene TRBJ2-7, with D perhaps matching TRBD1 (7 bases). CDR1 and CDR2 (germline): ENHRY, SYGVKD. CDR3 length equals 12 residues. Trimming cost V 10 bases and J 7 bases, with 17 bases left between them. The CDR3 DNA is TGTGCCACCGAGGAGGGGGCGGGTGAGCAGTACTTC. It encodes CATEEGAGEQYF.

The genes are TRBV10-3 and TRBJ1-1, with D uncertain. This CDR3 has 12 residues. The ends were cut back, 10 bases at V and 0 bases at J, with 9 bases in the middle. Germline lookup yields CDR1 ENHRY and CDR2 SYGVKD. CDR3 sequence: CATQELNTEAFF. In nucleotides, the CDR3 is TGTGCCACCCAGGAATTGAACACTGAAGCTTTCTTT.

This clonotype was observed at least ten times. The J gene is TRBJ2-7, the V gene TRBV5-1; no clear D. Trimming shortened V by 0 bases and J by 1 base, and 8 bases separated the two germline ends. In germline, CDR1 is SGHRS, CDR2 YFSETQ. This CDR3 is built from 14 residues. The CDR3 reads CASSLESTSYEQYF. For the CDR3, the DNA is TGCGCCAGCAGCTTGGAGTCGACTTCCTACGAGCAGTACTTC.

The chain joins TRBV20-1 to TRBJ1-4; D is unresolved. This CDR3 contains 12 residues. Trimming shortened V by 4 bases and J by 8 bases, and 11 bases separated the two germline ends. Germline CDR1 DFQATT, CDR2 SNEGSKA (reference sequence). CDR3 bases: TGCAGTGCTACGCGGGGTGAGGAAAAACTGTTTTTT. Protein: CSATRGEEKLFF.

This clonotype was counted many times. The V call is TRBV28, the J call TRBJ2-7; the match to TRBD2 covers 9 bases. In germline, CDR1 is MDHEN, CDR2 SYDVKM. The CDR3 has 13 residues. V lost 7 bases to trimming and J lost 5 bases; unmatched junction nucleotides: 6. This chain's CDR3 is CASIHSGSHEQYF. As DNA, the CDR3 is TGTGCCAGCATACATAGCGGGAGCCACGAGCAGTACTTC.

This clonotype was seen at least ten times. This chain joins TRBV20-1 and TRBJ2-3; 7 bases align to TRBD1. The CDR3 is 13 amino acids. The trim removed 6 bases at V and 6 bases at J, leaving 9 bases unmatched. Per germline, CDR1 DFQATT and CDR2 SNEGSKA (reference sequence). The CDR3 spells CSAEDRVKDTQYF. CDR3 DNA sequence: TGCAGTGCAGAAGACAGGGTGAAGGATACGCAGTATTTT.

About this clonotype itself: No DNA is shown, since the ends of the CDR3 on it are uncertain; the CDR3 is the one TCRdb lists. V gene TRBV10-2 combines with J gene TRBJ1-6; the D segment call TRBD1 is taken from the table without a DNA check. 23 amino acids form the CDR3, both terminal residues included. Germline loops: CDR1 WSHSY, CDR2 SAAADI. CDR3 loop: CASTNQTSMYLCASSFQHRKIHF.

This clonotype was seen many times. The rearrangement uses TRBV12-3 or TRBV12-4 and TRBJ2-7; maybe TRBD2 (5 bases). This CDR3 comprises 14 residues. V lost 5 bases and J 1 base, leaving 12 bases between the germline ends. Here the CDR3 DNA reads TGTGCCAGCAGTCAAGGAGGACTTTCCTACGAGCAGTACTTC. Its translation is CASSQGGLSYEQYF.

This clonotype was counted ten times or more. The chain recombines TRBV20-1 with TRBJ1-5; the D gene is possibly TRBD1 (5 bases). From germline, CDR1 is DFQATT and CDR2 SNEGSKA (reference sequence). CDR3 size: 14 residues. Trimming took 3 bases from V and 1 from J, leaving 10 bases between them. The CDR3 DNA reads as TGCAGTGCTAGTACTGGGGCAAGCAATCAGCCCCAGCATTTT. This encodes CSASTGASNQPQHF.

This clonotype was found many times. The V and J genes are TRBV28 and TRBJ2-5; 12 positions agree with TRBD2. V gave up 5 bases and J gave up 4 bases; unmatched junction bases: 8. Germline V gives CDR1 MDHEN, CDR2 SYDVKM. The CDR3 is 16 residues long. The CDR3 reads CASSLLGLAGRETQYF. The CDR3 nucleotides are TGTGCCAGCAGTCTCCTTGGACTAGCGGGACGAGAGACCCAGTACTTC.

This clonotype has ten or more counts. The rearrangement joins TRBV30 to TRBJ2-2; D possibly corresponds to TRBD1 (6 bases). The CDR3 is 15 amino acids. V was pared by 0 bases and J by 14 bases, with 22 bases between. Germline CDR1 is GTSNPN and CDR2 is SVGIG (reference sequence). This CDR3 reads CAWSVKYRAGRGLFF. DNA for the CDR3: TGTGCCTGGAGTGTAAAGTACAGGGCCGGCCGGGGACTGTTTTTT.

This clonotype was counted ten times or more. This chain links TRBV6-5 with TRBJ1-2; maybe TRBD1 (5 bases). Germline V gene data show CDR1 as MNHEY and CDR2 as SVGAGI. The CDR3 has 14 residues. Trimming removed 2 bases at V and 4 bases at J, with 11 bases between. This CDR3 reads CASSYGDGTYGYTF. CDR3 DNA: TGTGCCAGCAGTTACGGGGACGGCACCTATGGCTACACCTTC.

This clonotype was seen repeatedly, ten times or more. The chain links TRBV12-3 or TRBV12-4 to TRBJ2-4; tentative D call: TRBD1 (5 bases). With 6 bases removed from V and 0 bases from J, the gap between germline ends came to 15 bases. This CDR3 contains 16 residues. CDR3 bases: TGTGCCAGCAGATCAAGACAGTTACAAGCCAAAAACATTCAGTACTTC. Translating it yields CASRSRQLQAKNIQYF.

V usage is TRBV19 and J usage is TRBJ2-2; D tentatively reads TRBD1 or TRBD2 (5 bases each). Trimming took 8 bases from V and 5 from J, leaving 18 bases between them. The CDR3 is 15 residues long. CDR1 and CDR2 from the germline V gene are LNHDA and SQIVND (reference sequence). The CDR3 reads CASEPGTDITGELFF. CDR3 DNA sequence: TGTGCCAGTGAACCCGGGACCGATATTACCGGGGAGCTGTTTTTT.

The table lists this clonotype with many counts. This chain uses TRBV20-1 with TRBJ2-7; unclear D gene. Germline lookup yields CDR1 DFQATT and CDR2 SNEGSKA (reference sequence). V was trimmed by 6 bases and J by 0 bases, leaving 9 bases between them. This CDR3 is 12 amino acids long. The CDR3 reads CSALPGSYEQYF. DNA of the CDR3: TGCAGTGCCCTGCCCGGCTCCTACGAGCAGTACTTC.

At least ten counts were recorded for this clonotype. The rearrangement joins TRBV20-1 to TRBJ1-1; D might be TRBD1 (6 bases). The germline V and J ends were trimmed by 8 bases and 0 bases, with 28 bases remaining between them. The germline gives CDR1 DFQATT, CDR2 SNEGSKA (reference sequence). The CDR3 contains 18 residues. The CDR3, as DNA: TGCAGTCTAGGCCTTCCACCGGGGGCCCGAGGCATGAACACTGAAGCTTTCTTT. It encodes CSLGLPPGARGMNTEAFF.

This clonotype was detected ten times or more. This chain connects TRBV20-1 to TRBJ1-2; tentative D call: TRBD1 (5 bases). The CDR3 covers 14 residues. V shed 1 base and J shed 8 bases, with 17 bases lying between them. Per the germline V gene, CDR1 is DFQATT and CDR2 is SNEGSKA (reference sequence). CDR3 residues: CSARGSGGRLGYTF. CDR3 coding DNA: TGCAGTGCTAGAGGGTCGGGGGGTCGACTCGGCTACACCTTC.

This clonotype was recorded at least ten times. The chain couples TRBV20-1 to TRBJ2-3; 7 bases agree with TRBD1. This CDR3 has 14 amino acids. V shed 5 bases and J 2 bases; nucleotides not matched to a gene: 7. Germline V CDR1 and CDR2: DFQATT, SNEGSKA (reference sequence). As DNA, the CDR3 is TGCAGTGCTGGACCGGGACAGAACACAGATACGCAGTATTTT. This gives the protein CSAGPGQNTDTQYF.

This clonotype was detected ten times or more. The chain combines TRBV7-3 with TRBJ2-1, with 10 positions matching TRBD1. The CDR3 spans 14 residues. Looked up from germline, CDR1 is SGHTA and CDR2 is FQGTGA. V was clipped by 5 bases and J by 9 bases; unmatched bases: 7. The CDR3 region is CASSPDRGHTEQFF. The CDR3 DNA follows: TGTGCCAGCAGCCCCGACAGGGGGCATACTGAGCAGTTCTTC.

Ten or more counts support this clonotype. The V gene is TRBV6-1, the J gene TRBJ1-2, with D hard to call. The CDR3 loop spans 14 amino acids. Trimming cost V 0 bases and J 5 bases, with 10 bases left between them. Germline V gene sequence: CDR1 MNHNS, CDR2 SASEGT. Here the CDR3 DNA reads TGTGCCAGCAGTGAAGCGCTTAGCCAGTATGGCTACACCTTC. Its translation: CASSEALSQYGYTF.

This chain joins TRBV7-2 and TRBJ2-1, with TRBD2 matching over 10 bases. The CDR3 sequence is 19 residues long. Trimming took 4 bases from V and 3 from J; bases not matched to a gene: 15. Germline loops: CDR1 SGHTA, CDR2 FQGNSA. The CDR3 loop is CASSYPHGTSVTNYNEQFF. CDR3 DNA: TGTGCCAGCAGCTACCCTCATGGGACTAGCGTAACCAACTACAATGAGCAGTTCTTC. Full variable domain (remainder filled in from reference TRBV7-2 and TRBJ2-1): GAGVSQSPSNKVTEKGKDVELRCDPISGHTALYWYRQSLGQGLEFLIYFQGNSAPDKSGLPSDRFSAERTGGSVSTLTIQRTQQEDSAVYLCASSYPHGTSVTNYNEQFFGPGTRLTVL.

This clonotype was seen at least ten times. This sequence joins TRBV20-1 and TRBJ1-2; 7 bases align to TRBD1. The ends lost 1 base at V and 4 bases at J; junction bases unmatched: 9. The CDR3 has 15 residues. Germline loops: CDR1 DFQATT, CDR2 SNEGSKA (reference sequence). DNA for the CDR3: TGCAGTGCTAGAGGACAGGGAGGCATCGGCTATGGCTACACCTTC. This sequence encodes CSARGQGGIGYGYTF.

This clonotype was seen repeatedly, ten times or more. The J gene is TRBJ2-5, the V gene TRBV12-3 or TRBV12-4; D not resolved. The germline V and J ends were trimmed by 2 bases and 5 bases, with 12 bases remaining between them. This CDR3 is 14 amino acids long. The CDR3 coding sequence is TGTGCCAGCAGTTTAACGACGTCTGCGGAGACCCAGTACTTC. This codes for CASSLTTSAETQYF.

This clonotype has just a few counts. V is TRBV6-1 and J is TRBJ1-5; 7 bases align to TRBD1. This CDR3 comprises 15 residues. Germline V gives CDR1 MNHNS, CDR2 SASEGT. V gave up 6 bases and J gave up 4 bases; unmatched junction bases: 9. The CDR3 DNA follows: TGTGCCAGCAGGGGCGAGGACAGGCTTAATCAGCCCCAGCATTTT. This translates into CASRGEDRLNQPQHF.

The J gene is TRBJ1-2, the V gene TRBV5-6; TRBD1 is a possible D gene (5 bases). The germline CDR1 and CDR2 sequences are SGHDT and YYEEEE. This CDR3 has 15 residues. Trimming took 0 bases from V and 2 from J, leaving 11 bases between them. The CDR3 coding sequence is TGTGCCAGCAGCTTGGTCGAAGGGGAAAACTATGGCTACACCTTC. It specifies CASSLVEGENYGYTF.

Ten or more counts support this clonotype. V and J are TRBV7-3 and TRBJ2-1, with D perhaps matching TRBD2 (5 bases). Trimming pared 3 bases from V and 4 bases from J, leaving 10 bases between. The CDR3 has 14 residues. Looked up from germline, CDR1 is SGHTA and CDR2 is FQGTGA. The CDR3 DNA is TGTGCCAGCAGCTTGGGTAGCGAGTACAATGAGCAGTTCTTC. This sequence encodes CASSLGSEYNEQFF. Filled out from reference TRBV7-3 and TRBJ2-1, the complete variable domain reads GAGVSQTPSNKVTEKGKYVELRCDPISGHTALYWYRQSLGQGPEFLIYFQGTGAADDSGLPNDRFFAVRPEGSVSTLKIQRTERGDSAVYLCASSLGSEYNEQFFGPGTRLTVL.

This clonotype occurred a few times. The chain is built from TRBV7-2 and TRBJ1-3; possibly TRBD1 for D (5 bases). V was clipped by 3 bases and J by 2 bases, with 11 bases between them. In germline, CDR1 is SGHTA, CDR2 FQGNSA. The CDR3 covers 15 residues. The CDR3: CASSFSDRTGNTIYF. The CDR3 DNA reads as TGTGCCAGCAGCTTCTCTGACAGAACTGGAAACACCATATATTTT.

This clonotype was observed at least ten times. The genes are TRBV20-1 and TRBJ2-2; D gene unclear. The CDR3 is made up of 14 amino acids. Per the germline V gene, CDR1 is DFQATT and CDR2 is SNEGSKA (reference sequence). Trimming shortened V by 0 bases and J by 1 base, and 6 bases separated the two germline ends. In DNA form, the CDR3 reads TGCAGTGCTAGAGATTTAGGGAACACCGGGGAGCTGTTTTTT. As protein: CSARDLGNTGELFF.

The chain joins TRBV6-2 or TRBV6-3 to TRBJ2-1; D is possibly TRBD1 or TRBD2 (5 bases each). Per the germline V gene, CDR1 is MNHEY and CDR2 is SVGEGT. Trimming removed 5 bases from V and 9 bases from J, with 17 bases in between. This CDR3 region has 14 residues. The CDR3 nucleotides read TGTGCCAGCAGTCACTATGGGGCCCGGGGTGAGCAGTTCTTC. The encoded protein is CASSHYGARGEQFF.